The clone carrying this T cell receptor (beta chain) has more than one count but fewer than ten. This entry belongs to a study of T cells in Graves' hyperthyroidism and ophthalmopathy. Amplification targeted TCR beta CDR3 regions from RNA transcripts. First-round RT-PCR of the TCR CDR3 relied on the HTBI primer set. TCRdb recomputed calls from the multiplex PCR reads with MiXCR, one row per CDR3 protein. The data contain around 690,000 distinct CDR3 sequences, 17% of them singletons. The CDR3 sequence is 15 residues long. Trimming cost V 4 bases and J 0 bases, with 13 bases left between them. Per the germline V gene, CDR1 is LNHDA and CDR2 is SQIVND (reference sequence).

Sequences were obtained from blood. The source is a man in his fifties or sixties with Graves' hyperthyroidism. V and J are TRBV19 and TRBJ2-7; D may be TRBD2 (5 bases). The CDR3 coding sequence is TGTGCCAGTAGTACATCCGGGGATACCTCCTACGAGCAGTACTTC. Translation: CASSTSGDTSYEQYF.